Below, 22 T cell receptor beta chains from the same sample are listed, as sequenced in a study of T cell repertoires in cytomegalovirus infection. These TCRs are of unknown antigen specificity. MiXCR, applied by TCRdb to the reads, yields one record per CDR3 protein. The sample includes about 770,000 distinct CDR3 sequences, about 29% of them seen just once. This sample comprised cultured CD8+ T cells from PBMCs, obtained from culture after CMV antigen stimulation. All receptors come from a human donor in good health (CMV status not recorded). Some clones in this sample may be carry-over from other donors' samples.

CDR3 residues: CSVEDSIWEQYF. CDR3 DNA: TGCAGCGTTGAAGATAGCATATGGGAGCAGTACTTC. This chain links TRBV29-1 with TRBJ2-7; D is uncertain. CDR1 is SQVTM and CDR2 is ANQGSEA in the germline V gene. The V gene lost 0 bases and the J gene lost 7 bases, with 10 bases spanning the gap. The CDR3 consists of 12 residues.

This chain uses TRBV7-2 with TRBJ1-2; TRBD1 agrees at 9 bases. The CDR3 is 15 amino acids. CDR1 is SGHTA, CDR2 FQGNSA, per germline. Trimming cost V 5 bases and J 5 bases; bases outside gene matches: 9. The DNA for the CDR3 is TGTGCCAGCAGCCCGTACTGGGACAGGGATTATGGCTACACCTTC. Translated: CASSPYWDRDYGYTF.

The chain is built from TRBV13 and TRBJ1-2; no clear D gene. The CDR3 runs to 15 residues. Trimming left V 7 bases short and J 2 bases short, with 17 bases between. Germline V gene sequence: CDR1 PRHDT, CDR2 FYEKMQ (reference sequence). CDR3 nucleotides: TGTGCCAGCAAGCAAGGCACCCCCGTGAACTATGGCTACACCTTC. It encodes CASKQGTPVNYGYTF.

This rearrangement joins TRBV7-9 to TRBJ2-3; D perhaps matches TRBD1 (5 bases). The V gene lost 1 base and the J gene lost 6 bases, with 14 bases spanning the gap. The CDR3 spans 15 residues. In germline, CDR1 is SEHNR, CDR2 FQNEAQ (reference sequence). The CDR3 sequence is CASSLVKGRRDTQYF. For the CDR3, the DNA is TGTGCCAGCAGCTTAGTAAAGGGGCGGCGGGATACGCAGTATTTT. The full variable domain, with the rest looked up from reference TRBV7-9 and TRBJ2-3, is DTGVSQNPRHKITKRGQNVTFRCDPISEHNRLYWYRQTLGQGPEFLTYFQNEAQLEKSRLLSDRFSAERPKGSFSTLEIQRTEQGDSAMYLCASSLVKGRRDTQYFGPGTRLTVL.

The chain combines TRBV6-2 or TRBV6-3 with TRBJ1-1, with no clear D. The CDR3 is 14 residues long. Trimming stripped 2 bases from V and 1 base from J, with 8 bases between. Germline V CDR1 and CDR2: MNHEY, SVGEGT. DNA of the CDR3: TGTGCCAGCAGTTACGGGATGGGGAACACTGAAGCTTTCTTT. Protein: CASSYGMGNTEAFF.

This clonotype was recorded at least ten times. In nucleotides, the CDR3 is TGTGCCAGCAGCTGGGACAGTTACGATGCCTACGAGCAGTACTTC. This gives the protein CASSWDSYDAYEQYF. The chain uses TRBV7-8 and TRBJ2-7; 7 positions agree with TRBD1. The CDR3 runs 15 residues. The ends lost 4 bases at V and 2 bases at J; junction bases unmatched: 8. The germline V gene has CDR1 SGHVS and CDR2 FQNEAQ. Full variable domain (rest looked up from reference TRBV7-8 and TRBJ2-7): GAGVSQSPRYKVAKRGQDVALRCDPISGHVSLFWYQQALGQGPEFLTYFQNEAQLDKSGLPSDRFFAERPEGSVSTLKIQRTQQEDSAVYLCASSWDSYDAYEQYFGPGTRLTVT.

This chain connects TRBV6-2 or TRBV6-3 to TRBJ2-3, with 7 bases matching TRBD1. In germline, CDR1 is MNHEY, CDR2 SVGEGT. With V trimmed by 6 bases and J by 2 bases, 11 bases remained unmatched. The CDR3 has 16 residues. CDR3 bases: TGTGCCAGCAGCCAACAGGGGTGGGGATTCACAGATACGCAGTATTTT. Protein product: CASSQQGWGFTDTQYF.

This clonotype was counted between two and nine times. The chain joins TRBV7-9 to TRBJ1-1, with D uncertain. V dropped 5 bases and J dropped 8 bases, with 15 bases sitting between them. The CDR3 loop spans 13 amino acids. Germline assignment: CDR1 SEHNR and CDR2 FQNEAQ (reference sequence). The CDR3 reads CASSLPGTPEAFF. In DNA, the CDR3 is TGTGCCAGCAGCCTACCAGGAACTCCCGAAGCTTTCTTT.

V is TRBV6-6 and J is TRBJ1-1; D uncertain. CDR1 and CDR2 from the germline V gene are MNHNY and SVGAGI (reference sequence). Deletions cut 6 bases from V and 6 bases from J, with 11 bases between. The CDR3 contains 12 residues. CDR3 protein: CASRAHGPEAFF. CDR3 in DNA: TGTGCCAGCAGGGCACACGGTCCTGAAGCTTTCTTT.

This clonotype was seen a handful of times. The V gene is TRBV20-1, the J gene TRBJ2-5; D not certain. CDR1 is DFQATT and CDR2 is SNEGSKA in the germline V gene (reference sequence). The CDR3 length is 17 residues. V was clipped by 4 bases and J by 3 bases, with 24 bases between them. The CDR3 sequence: CSAKKPHPDLSKETQYF. CDR3 DNA sequence: TGCAGTGCTAAGAAGCCCCACCCAGACCTAAGTAAAGAGACCCAGTACTTC.

The chain joins TRBV27 to TRBJ2-1, with 7 bases aligning to TRBD1. Germline CDR1 MNHEY, CDR2 SMNVEV (reference sequence). J gave up 2 bases and V 8 bases, and 6 bases lay outside the gene matches. This CDR3 is built from 14 residues. CDR3 residues: CASARGGPYNEQFF. CDR3 nucleotide sequence: TGTGCCAGCGCTCGAGGGGGCCCCTACAATGAGCAGTTCTTC.

There are many counts of this clonotype. The rearrangement uses TRBV7-8 and TRBJ1-4; a possible D gene is TRBD1 (6 bases). Germline values: CDR1 SGHVS, CDR2 FQNEAQ. The CDR3 is 16 residues long. V was clipped by 3 bases and J by 3 bases, with 14 bases between them. CDR3 bases: TGTGCCAGCAGCTTCGGGACCAGGGGTTCTAATGAAAAACTGTTTTTT. It codes for CASSFGTRGSNEKLFF.

This clonotype showed up many times. The chain has TRBV7-6 and TRBJ1-4; a weak D match, TRBD1 (5 bases). CDR1 is SGHVS, CDR2 FNYEAQ, per germline. CDR3 length: 13 amino acids. V gave up 6 bases and J gave up 6 bases, with 11 bases separating them. This CDR3 reads CASRAAGDEKLFF. CDR3 DNA: TGTGCCAGCAGGGCAGCGGGGGATGAAAAACTGTTTTTT.

This clonotype came up many times. The rearrangement links TRBV7-2 to TRBJ2-3; D is unclear. The V gene lost 0 bases and the J gene lost 2 bases, with 6 bases spanning the gap. This CDR3 comprises 14 residues. The germline V gene encodes CDR1 SGHTA and CDR2 FQGNSA. Here the CDR3 DNA reads TGTGCCAGCAGCTTAGCTCCCCCCACAGATACGCAGTATTTT. This encodes CASSLAPPTDTQYF. Together with reference TRBV7-2 and TRBJ2-3, the CDR3 gives the full variable domain: GAGVSQSPSNKVTEKGKDVELRCDPISGHTALYWYRQSLGQGLEFLIYFQGNSAPDKSGLPSDRFSAERTGGSVSTLTIQRTQQEDSAVYLCASSLAPPTDTQYFGPGTRLTVL.

This clonotype was counted many times. The V and J genes are TRBV7-2 and TRBJ1-1; D is possibly TRBD1 (6 bases). The CDR3 runs to 14 residues. V was shortened by 5 bases and J by 1 base, with 11 bases between the two germline ends. The germline gives CDR1 SGHTA, CDR2 FQGNSA. Here the CDR3 reads CASSQGIKNTEAFF. The CDR3 DNA is TGTGCCAGCAGCCAGGGGATTAAGAACACTGAAGCTTTCTTT. Looking up the rest from reference TRBV7-2 and TRBJ1-1 gives the full variable domain: GAGVSQSPSNKVTEKGKDVELRCDPISGHTALYWYRQSLGQGLEFLIYFQGNSAPDKSGLPSDRFSAERTGGSVSTLTIQRTQQEDSAVYLCASSQGIKNTEAFFGQGTRLTVV.

In its sample, this clonotype was seen a few times. The chain uses TRBV5-1 and TRBJ1-2; maybe TRBD1 (5 bases). V was cut by 4 bases and J by 6 bases, with 10 bases left in between. The CDR3 covers 12 residues. CDR1 and CDR2 from the germline V gene are SGHRS and YFSETQ. The chain's CDR3 is CASSGGLDGYTF. DNA for the CDR3: TGCGCCAGCAGCGGGGGACTGGATGGCTACACCTTC.

The chain combines TRBV5-6 with TRBJ2-7; D may be TRBD1 (6 bases). Deletions cut 3 bases from V and 5 bases from J, with 9 bases between. Germline V gene data show CDR1 as SGHDT and CDR2 as YYEEEE. The CDR3 runs 12 residues. The CDR3 DNA is TGTGCCAGCAGCTCGGGACAACACGAGCAGTACTTC. Translating it yields CASSSGQHEQYF. Full variable domain (rest looked up from reference TRBV5-6 and TRBJ2-7): DAGVTQSPTHLIKTRGQQVTLRCSPKSGHDTVSWYQQALGQGPQFIFQYYEEEERQRGNFPDRFSGHQFPNYSSELNVNALLLGDSALYLCASSSGQHEQYFGPGTRLTVT.

This clonotype has more than one count but fewer than ten. V gene TRBV4-1 combines with J gene TRBJ1-1, with no clear D. V shed 0 bases and J shed 3 bases, with 14 bases lying between them. CDR3 size: 16 residues. CDR1 and CDR2 (germline): MGHRA, YSYEKL. The chain's CDR3 is CASSQEKGRLDTEAFF. As DNA, the CDR3 is TGCGCCAGCAGCCAAGAAAAAGGCCGGCTGGACACTGAAGCTTTCTTT.

This clonotype was observed a handful of times. The V and J genes are TRBV7-9 and TRBJ2-1, with TRBD2 matching 9 bases. Germline V gene sequence: CDR1 SEHNR, CDR2 FQNEAQ (reference sequence). The V and J ends lost 5 bases and 5 bases, in that order; junction bases with no gene match: 7. The CDR3 contains 15 residues. CDR3 loop: CASSVRGGADNEQFF. DNA of the CDR3: TGTGCCAGCAGCGTACGCGGGGGGGCGGACAATGAGCAGTTCTTC.

The sample holds a few counts of this clonotype. The chain employs TRBV19 and TRBJ1-1; TRBD1 is a possible D gene (6 bases). The CDR3 contains 14 residues. The V gene's germline CDR1 is LNHDA and CDR2 SQIVND (reference sequence). V gave up 4 bases and J gave up 1 base, with 10 bases separating them. DNA for the CDR3: TGTGCCAGTAGTACCGGACAGAAGAACACTGAAGCTTTCTTT. Protein: CASSTGQKNTEAFF.

Many counts were recorded for this clonotype. This rearrangement joins TRBV7-2 to TRBJ1-5; TRBD1 is a possible D gene (5 bases). CDR1 and CDR2 (germline): SGHTA, FQGNSA. This CDR3 has 15 residues. V gave up 1 base and J gave up 2 bases, with 9 bases separating them. The CDR3: CASSLVGGGNQPQHF. The CDR3 nucleotides read TGTGCCAGCAGCTTAGTGGGGGGGGGCAATCAGCCCCAGCATTTT.

The chain has TRBV5-1 and TRBJ2-6; 7 nucleotides agree with TRBD1. J gave up 0 bases and V 4 bases, and 7 bases lay outside the gene matches. The CDR3 runs to 17 residues. CDR1 and CDR2 (germline): SGHRS, YFSETQ. The CDR3 spells CASSGGQFDSGANVLTF. In DNA form, the CDR3 reads TGCGCCAGCAGCGGGGGACAGTTCGACTCTGGGGCCAACGTCCTGACTTTC.